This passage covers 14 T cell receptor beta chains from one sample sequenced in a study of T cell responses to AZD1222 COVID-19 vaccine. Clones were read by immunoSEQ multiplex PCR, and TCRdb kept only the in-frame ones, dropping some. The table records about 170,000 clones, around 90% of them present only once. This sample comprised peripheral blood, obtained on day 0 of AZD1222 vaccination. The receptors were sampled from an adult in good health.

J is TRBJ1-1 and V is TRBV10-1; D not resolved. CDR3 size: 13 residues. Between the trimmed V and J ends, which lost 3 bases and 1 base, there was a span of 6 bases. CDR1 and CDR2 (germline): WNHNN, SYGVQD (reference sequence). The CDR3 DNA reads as TGCGCCAGCAGTGAAAGAAGGAACACTGAAGCTTTCTTT. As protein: CASSERRNTEAFF.

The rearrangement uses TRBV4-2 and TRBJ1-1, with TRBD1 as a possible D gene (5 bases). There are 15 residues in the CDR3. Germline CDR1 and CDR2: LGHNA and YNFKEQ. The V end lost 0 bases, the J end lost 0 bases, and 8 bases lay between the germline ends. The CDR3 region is CASSQDGHLNTEAFF. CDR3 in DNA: TGTGCCAGCAGCCAAGACGGACATCTGAACACTGAAGCTTTCTTT.

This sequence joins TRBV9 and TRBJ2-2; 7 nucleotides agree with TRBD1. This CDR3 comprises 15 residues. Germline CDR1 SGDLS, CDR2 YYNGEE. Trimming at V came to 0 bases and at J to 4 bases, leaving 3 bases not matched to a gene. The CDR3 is CASSVAGTATGELFF. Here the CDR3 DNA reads TGTGCCAGCAGCGTAGCCGGGACAGCCACCGGGGAGCTGTTTTTT. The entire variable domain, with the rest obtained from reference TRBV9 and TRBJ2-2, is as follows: DSGVTQTPKHLITATGQRVTLRCSPRSGDLSVYWYQQSLDQGLQFLIQYYNGEERAKGNILERFSAQQFPDLHSELNLSSLELGDSALYFCASSVAGTATGELFFGEGSRLTVL.

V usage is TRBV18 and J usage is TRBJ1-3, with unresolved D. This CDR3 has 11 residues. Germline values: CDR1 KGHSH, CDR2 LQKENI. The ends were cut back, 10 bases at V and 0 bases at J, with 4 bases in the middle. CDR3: CAIPSGNTIYF. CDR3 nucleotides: TGTGCCATCCCCTCTGGAAACACCATATATTTT.

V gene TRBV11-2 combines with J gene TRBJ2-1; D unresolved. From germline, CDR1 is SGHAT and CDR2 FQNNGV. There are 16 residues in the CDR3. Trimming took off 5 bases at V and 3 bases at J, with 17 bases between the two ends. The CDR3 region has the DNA TGTGCCAGCAGCCCCCCGGGCGTTTTTGGCTACAATGAGCAGTTCTTC. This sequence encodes CASSPPGVFGYNEQFF.

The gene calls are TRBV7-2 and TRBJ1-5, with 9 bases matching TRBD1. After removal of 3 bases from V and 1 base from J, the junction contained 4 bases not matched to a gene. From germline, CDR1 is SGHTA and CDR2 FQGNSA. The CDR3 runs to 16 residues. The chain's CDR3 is CASSFGDRVSNQPQHF. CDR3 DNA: TGTGCCAGCAGCTTCGGGGACAGGGTAAGCAATCAGCCCCAGCATTTT.

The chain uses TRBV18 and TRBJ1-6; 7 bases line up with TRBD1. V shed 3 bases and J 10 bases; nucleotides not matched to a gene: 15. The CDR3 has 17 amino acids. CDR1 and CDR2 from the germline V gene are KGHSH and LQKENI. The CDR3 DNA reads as TGTGCCAGCTCACCGCAGAGGGGGCAGGGATCGGTCTCACCCCTCCACTTT. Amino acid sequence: CASSPQRGQGSVSPLHF.

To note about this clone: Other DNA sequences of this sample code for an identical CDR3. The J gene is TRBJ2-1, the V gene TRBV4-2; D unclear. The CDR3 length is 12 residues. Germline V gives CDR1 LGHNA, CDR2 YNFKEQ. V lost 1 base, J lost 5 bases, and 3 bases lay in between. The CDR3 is CASSQVNNEQFF. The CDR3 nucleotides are TGTGCCAGCAGCCAAGTGAACAATGAGCAGTTCTTC.

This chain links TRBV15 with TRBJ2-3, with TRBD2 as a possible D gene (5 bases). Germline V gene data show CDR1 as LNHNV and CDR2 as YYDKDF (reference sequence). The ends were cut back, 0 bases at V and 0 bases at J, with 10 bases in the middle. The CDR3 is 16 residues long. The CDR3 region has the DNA TGTGCCACCAGCAGAGAGGGAGCGAGTAGCACAGATACGCAGTATTTT. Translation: CATSREGASSTDTQYF. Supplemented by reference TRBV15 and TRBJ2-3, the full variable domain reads DAMVIQNPRYQVTQFGKPVTLSCSQTLNHNVMYWYQQKSSQAPKLLFHYYDKDFNNEADTPDNFQSRRPNTSFCFLDIRSPGLGDTAMYLCATSREGASSTDTQYFGPGTRLTVL.

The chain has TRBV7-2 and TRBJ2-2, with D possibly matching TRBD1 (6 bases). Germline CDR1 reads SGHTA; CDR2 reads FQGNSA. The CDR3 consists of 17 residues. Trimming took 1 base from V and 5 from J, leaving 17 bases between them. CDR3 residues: CASSLVRGTTITGELFF. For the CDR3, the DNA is TGTGCCAGCAGCTTAGTTCGAGGGACAACTATAACCGGGGAGCTGTTTTTT.

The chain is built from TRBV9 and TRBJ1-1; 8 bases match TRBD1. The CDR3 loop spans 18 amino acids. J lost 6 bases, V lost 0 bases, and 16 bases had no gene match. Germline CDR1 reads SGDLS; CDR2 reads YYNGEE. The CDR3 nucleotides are TGTGCCAGCAGCGTAGAGGGGTTGAGGCGCAGGGGGCCCCCTGAAGCTTTCTTT. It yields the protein CASSVEGLRRRGPPEAFF. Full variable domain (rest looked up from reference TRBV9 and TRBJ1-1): DSGVTQTPKHLITATGQRVTLRCSPRSGDLSVYWYQQSLDQGLQFLIQYYNGEERAKGNILERFSAQQFPDLHSELNLSSLELGDSALYFCASSVEGLRRRGPPEAFFGQGTRLTVV.

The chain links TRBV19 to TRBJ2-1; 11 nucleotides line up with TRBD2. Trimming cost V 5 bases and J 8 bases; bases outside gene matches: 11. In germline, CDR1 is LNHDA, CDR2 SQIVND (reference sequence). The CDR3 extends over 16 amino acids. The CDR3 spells CASSVTSGTGLYEQFF. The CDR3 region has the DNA TGTGCCAGTAGTGTGACTAGCGGGACAGGTTTGTATGAGCAGTTCTTC.

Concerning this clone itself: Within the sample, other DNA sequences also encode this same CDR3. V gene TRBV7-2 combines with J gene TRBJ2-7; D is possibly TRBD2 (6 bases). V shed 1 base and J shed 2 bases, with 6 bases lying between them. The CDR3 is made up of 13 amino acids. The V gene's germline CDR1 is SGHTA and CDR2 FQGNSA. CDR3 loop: CASSLGRAYEQYF. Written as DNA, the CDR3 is TGTGCCAGCAGCTTAGGGAGGGCCTACGAGCAGTACTTC.

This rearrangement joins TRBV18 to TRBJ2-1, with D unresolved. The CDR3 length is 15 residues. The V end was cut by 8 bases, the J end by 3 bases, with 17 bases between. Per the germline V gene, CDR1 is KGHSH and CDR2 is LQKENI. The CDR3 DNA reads TGTGCCAGCGTCGCCCAAGGAATTGTCTACAATGAGCAGTTCTTC. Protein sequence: CASVAQGIVYNEQFF.